Listed here are 6 T cell receptor beta chains from one sample, sequenced in a study of blood T cell repertoires in COVID-19 (dated by TCRdb to about 2020). The library was generated by the immunoSEQ multiplex PCR assay. The table comes from immuneACCESS by way of TCRdb, which keeps in-frame sequences with V and J called. Part of the clones is missing from these tables; in studies checked, under half for an unresolved V gene and the rest for unknown reasons. The sample profile shows about 22,000 clones; approximately 91% of them were found once. The ten largest clonotypes hold 27% of the sample. What was sequenced was peripheral blood. The receptors were sampled from a man between 65 and 85 years old with COVID-19, enrolled during active disease.

The CDR3 nucleotides read TGTGCCAGCAGAACCTCGGGAGTGGGATCACCCCTCCACTTT. Translating it yields CASRTSGVGSPLHF. This chain joins TRBV11-2 and TRBJ1-6; D is ambiguous. Looked up from germline, CDR1 is SGHAT and CDR2 is FQNNGV. Trimming cost V 6 bases and J 10 bases, with 16 bases left between them. This CDR3 contains 14 residues.

The chain carries TRBV5-1 and TRBJ1-3; D gene unclear. Deletions cut 0 bases from V and 0 bases from J, with 7 bases between. This CDR3 spans 15 amino acids. The germline V gene has CDR1 SGHRS and CDR2 YFSETQ. The CDR3 region is CASSLVGSSGNTIYF. DNA of the CDR3: TGCGCCAGCAGCTTGGTGGGGAGCTCTGGAAACACCATATATTTT.

The J gene is TRBJ2-3, the V gene TRBV5-1; TRBD1 might be the D (6 bases). Germline V gene data show CDR1 as SGHRS and CDR2 as YFSETQ. The CDR3 contains 14 residues. V gave up 0 bases and J gave up 6 bases, with 11 bases separating them. The CDR3 coding sequence is TGCGCCAGCAGCTTGGAGGACAGCTACGATACGCAGTATTTT. Translating gives CASSLEDSYDTQYF.

The rearrangement joins TRBV29-1 to TRBJ2-7; 10 positions agree with TRBD2. From germline, CDR1 is SQVTM and CDR2 ANQGSEA. Trimming removed 2 bases from V and 7 bases from J; junction bases left unmatched: 11. CDR3 size: 15 residues. As DNA, the CDR3 is TGCAGCGTTGAAATTCCGCTAGCGGGAGTGATGGAGCAGTACTTC. Residues: CSVEIPLAGVMEQYF.

This chain uses TRBV5-6 with TRBJ2-5; D not resolved. This CDR3 region has 13 residues. In germline, CDR1 is SGHDT, CDR2 YYEEEE. Trimming took 1 base from V and 5 from J, leaving 9 bases between them. CDR3 bases: TGTGCCAGCAGCTTGCTAGGAACGGAGACCCAGTACTTC. Residues: CASSLLGTETQYF.

J is TRBJ2-5 and V is TRBV3-1 (or the pseudogene TRBV3-2); 8 bases are shared with TRBD2. V trimming: 3 bases; J trimming: 5 bases; junction bases outside the gene matches: 11. Per germline, CDR1 LGHDT and CDR2 YNNKEL (reference sequence). The CDR3 runs to 16 residues. The CDR3 DNA reads TGTGCCAGCAGCCAGAGGGACGCCGGGAGGGCGGAGACCCAGTACTTC. This translates into CASSQRDAGRAETQYF.